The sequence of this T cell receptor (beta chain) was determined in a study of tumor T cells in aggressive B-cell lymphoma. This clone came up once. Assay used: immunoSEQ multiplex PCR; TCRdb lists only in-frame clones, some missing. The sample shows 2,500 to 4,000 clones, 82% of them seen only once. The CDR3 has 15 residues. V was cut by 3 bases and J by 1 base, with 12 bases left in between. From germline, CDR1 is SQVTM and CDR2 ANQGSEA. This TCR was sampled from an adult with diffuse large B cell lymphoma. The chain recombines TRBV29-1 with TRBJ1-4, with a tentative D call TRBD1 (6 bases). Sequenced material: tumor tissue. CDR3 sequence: CSVDGGRETNEKLFF. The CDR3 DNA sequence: TGCAGCGTTGACGGGGGGCGCGAAACTAATGAAAAACTGTTTTTT.